This passage covers 21 T cell receptor beta chains from one sample sequenced in a study of cytomegalovirus exposure and HLA in healthy donors. The PCR had 60 Vbeta and 13 Jbeta primers. Sequencing used immunoSEQ multiplex PCR; TCRdb keeps in-frame clones, though not all of them. Here the sample spans around 170,000 clones, around four fifths being singletons. Material: PBMCs. Receptors originate from a young woman in good health and CMV-seronegative.

The rearrangement links TRBV19 to TRBJ2-2; tentatively, D is TRBD2 (6 bases). CDR1 LNHDA and CDR2 SQIVND come from the germline V gene (reference sequence). This CDR3 is 16 amino acids long. V lost 6 bases and J lost 4, with 18 bases in between. The CDR3 protein is CASSPSVGGFTGELFF. DNA of the CDR3: TGTGCCAGTAGCCCCTCTGTCGGGGGTTTCACCGGGGAGCTGTTTTTT. Together with reference TRBV19 and TRBJ2-2, the CDR3 gives the full variable domain: DGGITQSPKYLFRKEGQNVTLSCEQNLNHDAMYWYRQDPGQGLRLIYYSQIVNDFQKGDIAEGYSVSREKKESFPLTVTSAQKNPTAFYLCASSPSVGGFTGELFFGEGSRLTVL.

This chain connects TRBV27 to TRBJ1-5; no definite D call. The CDR3 covers 15 residues. Germline values: CDR1 MNHEY, CDR2 SMNVEV (reference sequence). V shed 3 bases and J shed 5 bases, with 14 bases lying between them. The CDR3 region is CASSLEGLSHQPQHF. CDR3 bases: TGTGCCAGCAGTTTGGAGGGTCTATCACATCAGCCCCAGCATTTT.

This chain joins TRBV18 and TRBJ2-5; 7 bases match TRBD2. This CDR3 has 16 amino acids. The germline CDR1 and CDR2 sequences are KGHSH and LQKENI. Trimming at V came to 0 bases and at J to 2 bases, leaving 6 bases not matched to a gene. The CDR3 here is CASSPPGAGKQETQYF. In DNA form, the CDR3 reads TGTGCCAGCTCACCACCAGGAGCGGGGAAACAAGAGACCCAGTACTTC.

The chain couples TRBV25-1 to TRBJ2-1, with D tentatively TRBD1 (6 bases). V lost 1 base and J lost 4, with 11 bases in between. Germline loops: CDR1 MGHDK, CDR2 SYGVNS. This CDR3 spans 15 amino acids. The CDR3 DNA follows: TGTGCCAGCAGTGAATCTTCAGGGGCTTACAATGAGCAGTTCTTC. Residues: CASSESSGAYNEQFF.

V gene TRBV27 combines with J gene TRBJ2-7; no clear D. Germline loops: CDR1 MNHEY, CDR2 SMNVEV (reference sequence). Trimming pared 3 bases from V and 3 bases from J, leaving 12 bases between. The CDR3 is 14 residues long. The CDR3 sequence: CASSFLAGSYEQYF. In DNA, the CDR3 is TGTGCCAGCAGTTTCCTGGCAGGCAGCTACGAGCAGTACTTC.

V gene TRBV9 combines with J gene TRBJ2-1; a weak D match, TRBD2 (5 bases). CDR1 is SGDLS and CDR2 is YYNGEE in the germline V gene. This CDR3 contains 12 residues. V was cut by 4 bases and J by 9 bases, with 11 bases left in between. The CDR3, as DNA: TGTGCCAGCAGCCCACCTGCGGGTGAGCAGTTCTTC. It encodes CASSPPAGEQFF.

The chain joins TRBV7-2 to TRBJ1-1; 7 nucleotides agree with TRBD1. In germline, CDR1 is SGHTA, CDR2 FQGNSA. J was trimmed by 3 bases and V by 5 bases; bases with no gene match: 3. CDR3 length equals 13 residues. The CDR3 is CASSVDRDTEAFF. CDR3 bases: TGTGCCAGCAGCGTCGACAGGGACACTGAAGCTTTCTTT.

The V gene is TRBV10-1, the J gene TRBJ1-1; a possible D gene is TRBD1 (5 bases). Germline loops: CDR1 WNHNN, CDR2 SYGVQD (reference sequence). Trimming pared 6 bases from V and 2 bases from J, leaving 7 bases between. The CDR3 covers 12 residues. This chain's CDR3 is CASRQGNTEAFF. The CDR3 region has the DNA TGCGCCAGCAGGCAGGGAAACACTGAAGCTTTCTTT.

The chain has TRBV6-5 and TRBJ1-6, with D uncertain. This CDR3 region has 14 residues. Trimming shortened V by 5 bases and J by 9 bases, and 14 bases separated the two germline ends. Germline CDR1 is MNHEY and CDR2 is SVGAGI. In nucleotides, the CDR3 is TGTGCCAGCAGTGATGGCAGGTACTCTTCACCCCTCCACTTT. This gives the protein CASSDGRYSSPLHF.

This clone was recorded once. The chain recombines TRBV25-1 with TRBJ2-7, with 8 bases fitting TRBD1. This CDR3 has 15 residues. V lost 4 bases and J lost 4; bases outside the gene matches: 9. Germline CDR1 is MGHDK and CDR2 is SYGVNS. CDR3 nucleotide sequence: TGTGCCAGCAGTGCCTGGGGCAGGGGGCGTTACGAGCAGTACTTC. This gives the protein CASSAWGRGRYEQYF.

The rearrangement links TRBV5-4 to TRBJ2-5; TRBD2 matches at 10 bases. Germline CDR1 and CDR2: SGHNT and YYREEE (reference sequence). The CDR3 sequence is 17 residues long. The junction had 10 bases not matched to a gene; V was cut back by 0 bases and J by 5 bases. The CDR3 loop is CASSLGLAGVYLETQYF. The CDR3 DNA reads as TGTGCCAGCAGCTTGGGGCTAGCGGGAGTATATTTGGAGACCCAGTACTTC.

J is TRBJ2-2 and V is TRBV28, with a tentative D call TRBD2 (5 bases). The V gene's germline CDR1 is MDHEN and CDR2 SYDVKM. Trimming cost V 1 base and J 3 bases, with 18 bases left between them. The CDR3 runs 18 residues. The CDR3: CASSLYPHGAEYTGELFF. The CDR3 DNA follows: TGTGCCAGCAGTTTATATCCCCACGGAGCGGAGTACACCGGGGAGCTGTTTTTT.

This clone was observed a single time. The chain couples TRBV11-2 to TRBJ2-5; the D is unclear. Deletions cut 5 bases from V and 2 bases from J, with 12 bases between. Germline assignment: CDR1 SGHAT and CDR2 FQNNGV. The CDR3 extends over 14 amino acids. The CDR3 loop reads CASSLNPGQETQYF. For the CDR3, the DNA is TGTGCCAGCAGCCTAAATCCCGGTCAAGAGACCCAGTACTTC.

The chain uses TRBV4-1 and TRBJ2-7, with a tentative D call TRBD1 (6 bases). Germline CDR1 is MGHRA and CDR2 is YSYEKL. This CDR3 spans 15 amino acids. Trimming took 1 base from V and 4 from J, leaving 14 bases between them. The CDR3 DNA is TGCGCCAGCAGCCAAGTCGAGGACAGAGTATACGAGCAGTACTTC. Translation: CASSQVEDRVYEQYF.

This clone was recorded once. V gene TRBV7-8 combines with J gene TRBJ2-5, with D maybe TRBD1 (5 bases). This CDR3 region has 13 residues. V gave up 7 bases and J gave up 4 bases, with 13 bases separating them. Germline lookup yields CDR1 SGHVS and CDR2 FQNEAQ. For the CDR3, the DNA is TGTGCCAGCACTCCCGCAGGGTTAGAGACCCAGTACTTC. This codes for CASTPAGLETQYF. The whole variable domain, remainder taken from reference TRBV7-8 and TRBJ2-5, is GAGVSQSPRYKVAKRGQDVALRCDPISGHVSLFWYQQALGQGPEFLTYFQNEAQLDKSGLPSDRFFAERPEGSVSTLKIQRTQQEDSAVYLCASTPAGLETQYFGPGTRLLVL.

This chain joins TRBV2 and TRBJ1-4, with D perhaps TRBD1 (5 bases). V was trimmed by 5 bases and J by 4 bases, leaving 11 bases between them. Germline loops: CDR1 SNHLY, CDR2 FYNNEI. This CDR3 region has 14 residues. CDR3 region: CASSYGGINEKLFF. The CDR3, as DNA: TGTGCCAGCAGTTACGGGGGAATTAATGAAAAACTGTTTTTT.

The chain links TRBV11-3 to TRBJ2-1, with D possibly being TRBD2 (6 bases). Germline V gene lookup returns CDR1 SGHNT and CDR2 YENEEA. Trimming removed 2 bases from V and 2 bases from J, with 10 bases in between. The CDR3 totals 15 residues. DNA for the CDR3: TGTGCCAGCAGCTTATTAGCGGAGACCTACAATGAGCAGTTCTTC. Protein sequence: CASSLLAETYNEQFF.

This chain uses TRBV7-8 with TRBJ2-5; no clear D. Germline CDR1 and CDR2: SGHVS and FQNEAQ. V was cut by 5 bases and J by 0 bases, with 7 bases left in between. The CDR3 has 13 residues. CDR3 sequence: CASSPEYQETQYF. The CDR3 DNA reads as TGTGCCAGCAGCCCCGAGTACCAAGAGACCCAGTACTTC. Combining the CDR3 with reference TRBV7-8 and TRBJ2-5 gives the whole variable domain GAGVSQSPRYKVAKRGQDVALRCDPISGHVSLFWYQQALGQGPEFLTYFQNEAQLDKSGLPSDRFFAERPEGSVSTLKIQRTQQEDSAVYLCASSPEYQETQYFGPGTRLLVL.

The V gene is TRBV7-8, the J gene TRBJ2-2; TRBD2 agrees at 11 bases. Germline values: CDR1 SGHVS, CDR2 FQNEAQ. V lost 5 bases and J lost 3; bases outside the gene matches: 17. The CDR3 contains 20 residues. CDR3 sequence: CASSVRSGRAGGSYTGELFF. The CDR3 DNA reads as TGTGCCAGCAGCGTACGTAGCGGGAGGGCCGGAGGATCTTACACCGGGGAGCTGTTTTTT.

This chain uses TRBV2 with TRBJ2-2; unclear D gene. Germline V gene sequence: CDR1 SNHLY, CDR2 FYNNEI. The CDR3 contains 11 residues. Trimming removed 6 bases at V and 3 bases at J, with 2 bases between. The CDR3 bases are TGTGCCAGCAGCTACACCGGGGAGCTGTTTTTT. Amino acid sequence: CASSYTGELFF.

This chain connects TRBV5-1 to TRBJ2-3; 13 bases line up with TRBD2. Germline CDR1 and CDR2: SGHRS and YFSETQ. V gave up 0 bases and J gave up 2 bases; unmatched junction bases: 12. The CDR3 loop spans 20 amino acids. In DNA, the CDR3 is TGCGCCAGCAGCTTGGGCCAGACTAGCGGGGGGCCATCCCCCACAGATACGCAGTATTTT. Translated: CASSLGQTSGGPSPTDTQYF.